The present entry profiles one T cell receptor (beta chain) with its context. Libraries were prepared by immunoSEQ multiplex PCR; TCRdb keeps only in-frame clonotypes and omits some of them. The table lists around 68,000 clones, roughly 93% of them singletons. With 4 bases clipped from V and 6 bases from J, the junction kept 7 bases outside the gene matches. Germline V gives CDR1 MDHEN, CDR2 SYDVKM. The CDR3 is made up of 17 amino acids. The record originates from a study of blood T cell repertoires in COVID-19. The TCR was taken from a human donor in a cohort sampled during active COVID-19. Sequenced input: peripheral blood. This rearrangement joins TRBV28 to TRBJ2-3, with 16 bases lining up with TRBD2. CDR3 sequence: CASSSMGLAGGMDTQYF. CDR3 nucleotides: TGTGCCAGCAGTTCCATGGGACTAGCGGGAGGGATGGATACGCAGTATTTT.